Following are 18 T cell receptor beta chains from one sample sequenced in a study of blood T cell repertoires in COVID-19. The repertoire was sequenced with immunoSEQ multiplex PCR; TCRdb's copy has only in-frame clones and lacks some. The table shows a few hundred thousand clones, with about 86% occurring only once. The sample consisted of PBMCs or T cells enriched from blood (not recorded which). The receptor set was obtained from a woman aged 40 to 50 with acute COVID-19.

V is TRBV19 and J is TRBJ1-3, with TRBD1 identical over 7 bases. Germline V lookup: CDR1 LNHDA, CDR2 SQIVND (reference sequence). After removal of 5 bases from V and 0 bases from J, the junction contained 10 bases not matched to a gene. CDR3 length equals 17 residues. The CDR3 nucleotides read TGTGCCAGTAGTGGGAACAACAGGGGAACCTCTGGAAACACCATATATTTT. It codes for CASSGNNRGTSGNTIYF.

The chain is built from TRBV19 and TRBJ2-1; weak D call: TRBD1 (6 bases). This CDR3 contains 15 residues. Trimming stripped 5 bases from V and 4 bases from J, with 15 bases between. Germline loops: CDR1 LNHDA, CDR2 SQIVND (reference sequence). The CDR3 reads CASSLDQGTYNEQFF. CDR3 DNA sequence: TGTGCCAGTAGTCTCGATCAGGGGACATACAATGAGCAGTTCTTC.

The rearrangement uses TRBV12-3 or TRBV12-4 and TRBJ1-1; D unresolved. Trimming pared 3 bases from V and 10 bases from J, leaving 12 bases between. The CDR3 covers 12 residues. The CDR3 DNA sequence: TGTGCCAGCAGTTTGAAGCGAATCGGAGCTTTCTTT. This gives the protein CASSLKRIGAFF.

This clone was counted a single time. The chain links TRBV28 to TRBJ2-3, with 7 bases matching TRBD1. The length of the CDR3 is 14 residues. Germline CDR1 reads MDHEN; CDR2 reads SYDVKM. V was pared by 6 bases and J by 9 bases, with 12 bases of the junction left unmatched. CDR3 nucleotides: TGTGCCAGCAGCCCCTCGAAGGGGGCGATGACGCAGTATTTT. Protein: CASSPSKGAMTQYF.

This chain connects TRBV19 to TRBJ2-7; no definite D call. Germline V lookup: CDR1 LNHDA, CDR2 SQIVND (reference sequence). The V and J ends lost 0 bases and 2 bases respectively, with 14 bases between them. The CDR3 spans 16 residues. CDR3 amino acids: CASSIESQSPAYEQYF. In DNA, the CDR3 is TGTGCCAGTAGTATAGAAAGCCAATCCCCTGCCTACGAGCAGTACTTC.

The chain recombines TRBV28 with TRBJ2-1; TRBD1 matches at 8 bases. J lost 16 bases, V lost 4 bases, and 6 bases had no gene match. CDR1 and CDR2 (germline): MDHEN, SYDVKM. The CDR3 consists of 11 residues. CDR3 bases: TGTGCCAGCAGTTCGGACAGGGCAAGATTCTTC. Translating it yields CASSSDRARFF.

About this clone itself: The sample contains more than one DNA sequence encoding this CDR3. The chain uses TRBV7-3 and TRBJ2-7; 9 bases agree with TRBD1. V shed 5 bases, J shed 2 bases, and the junction held 4 bases outside the gene matches. This CDR3 is 14 amino acids long. Germline V gene data show CDR1 as SGHTA and CDR2 as FQGTGA. The CDR3 protein is CASSRGQGPYEQYF. CDR3 DNA sequence: TGTGCCAGCAGCCGGGGACAGGGTCCCTACGAGCAGTACTTC.

CDR3 coding DNA: TGTGCCAGCAGCCTCTACTCTGGGGCCAACGTCCTGACTTTC. This sequence encodes CASSLYSGANVLTF. The chain carries TRBV7-2 and TRBJ2-6; D is undetermined. Looked up from germline, CDR1 is SGHTA and CDR2 is FQGNSA. The CDR3 runs 14 residues. Deletions cut 5 bases from V and 0 bases from J, with 5 bases between.

The J gene is TRBJ1-1, the V gene TRBV2; tentatively, D is TRBD1 (5 bases). This CDR3 contains 17 residues. The germline V gene encodes CDR1 SNHLY and CDR2 FYNNEI. V was cut by 2 bases and J by 6 bases, with 22 bases left in between. The chain's CDR3 is CASSEWGDQGSIAEAFF. CDR3 DNA: TGTGCCAGCAGTGAATGGGGGGACCAGGGATCGATCGCTGAAGCTTTCTTT.

The chain joins TRBV28 to TRBJ1-1; D unresolved. The V end was cut by 6 bases, the J end by 4 bases, with 12 bases between. The CDR3 spans 13 residues. Germline V gives CDR1 MDHEN, CDR2 SYDVKM. In DNA, the CDR3 is TGTGCCAGCAGCCTCAGAATAACCACTGAAGCTTTCTTT. This sequence encodes CASSLRITTEAFF.

The chain uses TRBV7-3 and TRBJ2-1; 7 bases line up with TRBD2. V was pared by 5 bases and J by 6 bases, with 10 bases of the junction left unmatched. CDR1 and CDR2 (germline): SGHTA, FQGTGA. CDR3 size: 15 residues. For the CDR3, the DNA is TGTGCCAGCAGCCCCTATAGCGGGTTGATCAATGAGCAGTTCTTC. Its protein is CASSPYSGLINEQFF.

The rearrangement links TRBV3-1 (or the pseudogene TRBV3-2) to TRBJ2-6, with D possibly being TRBD2 (5 bases). V was pared by 0 bases and J by 0 bases, with 9 bases between. This CDR3 is built from 17 residues. Germline CDR1 and CDR2: LGHDT and YNNKEL (reference sequence). CDR3 in DNA: TGTGCCAGCAGCCAAGAAATGAGCGGCTCTGGGGCCAACGTCCTGACTTTC. It yields the protein CASSQEMSGSGANVLTF.

This chain uses TRBV10-3 with TRBJ1-3, with 9 bases aligning to TRBD1. Germline V CDR1 and CDR2: ENHRY, SYGVKD. V shed 4 bases, J shed 4 bases, and the junction held 11 bases outside the gene matches. This CDR3 is 17 amino acids long. The CDR3 spells CAISGEWDRVKGNTIYF. DNA for the CDR3: TGTGCCATCAGTGGCGAGTGGGACAGGGTTAAAGGAAACACCATATATTTT.

This clone was seen a handful of times. The V call is TRBV5-1, the J call TRBJ2-2; TRBD1 matches at 7 bases. Germline V gives CDR1 SGHRS, CDR2 YFSETQ. The CDR3 is 15 amino acids. V gave up 5 bases and J gave up 1 base; unmatched junction bases: 5. Here the CDR3 reads CASRLGTENTGELFF. DNA for the CDR3: TGCGCCAGCAGACTAGGGACAGAGAACACCGGGGAGCTGTTTTTT.

The chain employs TRBV29-1 and TRBJ1-1; D is unclear. CDR1 is SQVTM, CDR2 ANQGSEA, per germline. There are 12 residues in the CDR3. Between the trimmed V and J ends, which lost 6 bases and 1 base, there was a span of 9 bases. CDR3 loop: CSVRYPNTEAFF. In DNA, the CDR3 is TGCAGCGTCCGGTACCCGAACACTGAAGCTTTCTTT.

J is TRBJ1-4 and V is TRBV6-5, with D possibly TRBD1 on 6 matching bases. Germline V gene lookup returns CDR1 MNHEY and CDR2 SVGAGI. This CDR3 has 14 amino acids. The ends were cut back, 7 bases at V and 7 bases at J, with 16 bases in the middle. Here the CDR3 reads CASTEGGRGEKLFF. CDR3 sequence (DNA): TGTGCCAGCACCGAAGGGGGGAGGGGTGAAAAACTGTTTTTT.

The chain carries TRBV2 and TRBJ1-6; no definite D call. The CDR3 sequence is 13 residues long. V shed 9 bases and J shed 4 bases, with 10 bases lying between them. Germline V gene data show CDR1 as SNHLY and CDR2 as FYNNEI. The CDR3 loop reads CARRLRYNSPLHF. Written as DNA, the CDR3 is TGTGCCAGGAGACTACGGTATAATTCACCCCTCCACTTT.

The sample holds one count of this clone. The junction differs from germline at one of its ends, possibly a read error. The rearrangement joins TRBV28 to TRBJ2-5; 8 bases match TRBD1. There are 16 residues in the CDR3. Germline CDR1 is MDHEN and CDR2 is SYDVKM. The CDR3 DNA is TGTGCCAGCAGTCAAGGACAGGGAGCTTTGACTAGGGTTTCAGACTTC. It codes for CASSQGQGALTRVSDF.